Each of the 27 T cell receptor beta chains below was sequenced from the same sample in a study of blood T cell repertoires in COVID-19. Measured with immunoSEQ multiplex PCR; TCRdb has only the in-frame clones, and not every one. Of roughly 130,000 clones listed, 80% to 90% are singletons. The sample consisted of peripheral blood. Every receptor here comes from a woman in her sixties or seventies with acute or convalescent COVID-19.

This chain links TRBV4-1 with TRBJ1-3, with 7 bases identical to TRBD1. Germline CDR1 is MGHRA and CDR2 is YSYEKL. The CDR3 covers 19 residues. The junction had 14 bases not matched to a gene; V was cut back by 0 bases and J by 3 bases. CDR3 nucleotides: TGCGCCAGCAGCCAAGATCCCGGGACAGCCATCACTCGTGGAAACACCATATATTTT. The encoded protein is CASSQDPGTAITRGNTIYF.

This sequence joins TRBV6-5 and TRBJ2-7, with D possibly TRBD2 on 5 matching bases. In germline, CDR1 is MNHEY, CDR2 SVGAGI. V lost 0 bases to trimming and J lost 6 bases, with 12 bases between them. The CDR3 loop spans 14 amino acids. CDR3 amino acids: CASSYSTVGSEQYF. CDR3 DNA: TGTGCCAGCAGTTACTCGACCGTGGGGAGCGAGCAGTACTTC.

This chain connects TRBV13 to TRBJ1-1; 9 nucleotides match TRBD1. This CDR3 is 15 amino acids long. V was pared by 5 bases and J by 5 bases, with 9 bases of the junction left unmatched. Germline CDR1 reads PRHDT; CDR2 reads FYEKMQ (reference sequence). CDR3 nucleotides: TGTGCCAGCAGCCTCGCCGGACAGGGGAGTACTGAAGCTTTCTTT. Translation gives CASSLAGQGSTEAFF.

The genes are TRBV6-4 and TRBJ1-2, with a possible D match to TRBD1 (6 bases). CDR1 and CDR2 from the germline V gene are MRHNA and SNTAGT. Trimming removed 4 bases at V and 2 bases at J, with 14 bases between. The CDR3 consists of 15 residues. The CDR3 nucleotides are TGTGCCAGCAGTGGCCGGGACACCCTGAACTATGGCTACACCTTC. As protein: CASSGRDTLNYGYTF.

V usage is TRBV6-5 and J usage is TRBJ1-2, with TRBD1 matching 11 bases. The CDR3 loop spans 15 amino acids. J lost 5 bases, V lost 6 bases, and 8 bases had no gene match. Germline assignment: CDR1 MNHEY and CDR2 SVGAGI. CDR3 in DNA: TGTGCCAGCAGACCCCCGGGACAGGGGGGATATGGCTACACCTTC. Amino acid sequence: CASRPPGQGGYGYTF.

The chain uses TRBV5-8 and TRBJ1-5; possibly TRBD1 for D (6 bases). The germline gives CDR1 SGHTS, CDR2 YDEGEE. V was clipped by 3 bases and J by 0 bases, with 16 bases between them. The CDR3 has 17 residues. This CDR3 reads CASSYFSGTLSNQPQHF. DNA of the CDR3: TGTGCCAGCAGCTACTTCTCCGGGACACTTAGCAATCAGCCCCAGCATTTT.

The genes are TRBV1 and TRBJ2-7; whether TRBD2, the table's D call, matches the DNA was not checked. TRBV1 is marked as a pseudogene. This CDR3 region has 18 residues. CDR3 sequence reads: CTSSRGGLAGRLADEQYV. The CDR3 coding sequence is TGCACCAGCAGCCGGGGTGGACTAGCGGGACGGTTGGCGGACGAGCAGTACGTC.

J is TRBJ2-2 and V is TRBV19; 8 bases are shared with TRBD1. Per germline, CDR1 LNHDA and CDR2 SQIVND (reference sequence). The CDR3 sequence is 14 residues long. V was clipped by 6 bases and J by 7 bases; unmatched bases: 7. The CDR3 spells CASSQGARGGELFF. CDR3 nucleotides: TGTGCCAGTAGCCAGGGGGCGCGGGGCGGGGAGCTGTTTTTT.

The J gene is TRBJ1-5, the V gene TRBV27; a weak D match, TRBD1 (6 bases). Germline-derived CDR1 and CDR2 are MNHEY and SMNVEV (reference sequence). V lost 4 bases and J 6 bases, leaving 13 bases between the germline ends. The CDR3 has 14 amino acids. CDR3 DNA: TGTGCCAGCAGTTACGGGGGAGGGGGTCAGCCCCAGCATTTT. Translation: CASSYGGGGQPQHF.

The chain has TRBV19 and TRBJ2-7; maybe TRBD1 (6 bases). The V and J ends lost 5 bases and 3 bases respectively, with 17 bases between them. The length of the CDR3 is 15 residues. The germline V gene encodes CDR1 LNHDA and CDR2 SQIVND (reference sequence). Written as DNA, the CDR3 is TGTGCCAGTAGTGCAACCCGGACAGCAGGCTACGAGCAGTACTTC. Translated: CASSATRTAGYEQYF.

This clone was observed a single time. The chain employs TRBV18 and TRBJ1-1, with a tentative D call TRBD1 (6 bases). V was pared by 0 bases and J by 1 base, with 9 bases between. The CDR3 spans 15 residues. Germline CDR1 and CDR2: KGHSH and LQKENI. This CDR3 is CASSPPGTPNTEAFF. In DNA form, the CDR3 reads TGTGCCAGCTCACCACCCGGGACACCGAACACTGAAGCTTTCTTT.

The chain couples TRBV5-1 to TRBJ2-5, with a tentative D call TRBD1 (5 bases). From germline, CDR1 is SGHRS and CDR2 YFSETQ. The V and J ends lost 0 bases and 2 bases respectively, with 8 bases between them. The CDR3 is 14 amino acids. CDR3: CASSLGQPQETQYF. The DNA of the CDR3 is TGCGCCAGCAGCTTGGGACAGCCACAAGAGACCCAGTACTTC. Based on the CDR3 plus reference TRBV5-1 and TRBJ2-5, the full variable domain is KAGVTQTPRYLIKTRGQQVTLSCSPISGHRSVSWYQQTPGQGLQFLFEYFSETQRNKGNFPGRFSGRQFSNSRSEMNVSTLELGDSALYLCASSLGQPQETQYFGPGTRLLVL.

A few counts support this clone. DNA for the CDR3: TGTGCCAGCAGCTTAGGGACTAGGGTGACCCAGTACTTC. It encodes CASSLGTRVTQYF. V usage is TRBV7-2 and J usage is TRBJ2-5; 7 bases align to TRBD2. After removal of 1 base from V and 7 bases from J, the junction contained 3 bases not matched to a gene. Germline V gives CDR1 SGHTA, CDR2 FQGNSA. CDR3 length: 13 amino acids.

The table lists this clone with a count of one. This chain links TRBV5-8 with TRBJ1-4; TRBD1 is a possible D gene (6 bases). The germline V gene encodes CDR1 SGHTS and CDR2 YDEGEE. V lost 4 bases and J lost 4, with 11 bases in between. CDR3 size: 14 residues. The DNA of the CDR3 is TGTGCCAGCAGCGTGGACAGAAATAATGAAAAACTGTTTTTT. This sequence encodes CASSVDRNNEKLFF.

The rearrangement links TRBV2 to TRBJ1-6; 9 bases align to TRBD1. The V gene's germline CDR1 is SNHLY and CDR2 FYNNEI. V shed 6 bases and J 8 bases; nucleotides not matched to a gene: 8. The CDR3 is 15 amino acids. The CDR3: CASSPRTGADSPLHF. The DNA of the CDR3 is TGTGCCAGCAGCCCCCGGACAGGGGCCGATTCACCCCTCCACTTT.

The chain joins TRBV14 to TRBJ2-2, with 14 bases identical to TRBD2. The CDR3 covers 19 residues. With V trimmed by 0 bases and J by 4 bases, 7 bases remained unmatched. The germline V gene has CDR1 SGHDN and CDR2 FVKESK. Here the CDR3 reads CASSQDRLAGGLGTGELFF. CDR3 bases: TGTGCCAGCAGCCAAGATCGACTAGCGGGAGGGCTAGGCACCGGGGAGCTGTTTTTT.

The chain's CDR3 is CASSLPMGREYQPQHF. CDR3 DNA: TGTGCCAGCAGTTTACCTATGGGGCGTGAGTATCAGCCCCAGCATTTT. The J gene is TRBJ1-5, the V gene TRBV28; a possible D gene is TRBD1 (5 bases). Germline lookup yields CDR1 MDHEN and CDR2 SYDVKM. The CDR3 has 16 residues. Trimming left V 2 bases short and J 5 bases short, with 16 bases between.

The rearrangement uses TRBV19 and TRBJ1-5; no firm D call. Per germline, CDR1 LNHDA and CDR2 SQIVND (reference sequence). The V and J ends lost 7 bases and 4 bases respectively, with 11 bases between them. This CDR3 comprises 13 residues. CDR3 nucleotide sequence: TGTGCCAGTACCCCGTCCCTAAATCAGCCCCAGCATTTT. Amino acids: CASTPSLNQPQHF.

The chain couples TRBV18 to TRBJ2-5; the D is unclear. This CDR3 has 11 residues. Germline CDR1 reads KGHSH; CDR2 reads LQKENI. Trimming took off 5 bases at V and 2 bases at J, with 3 bases between the two ends. The CDR3 protein is CASSSQETQYF. The CDR3 DNA is TGTGCCAGCTCATCTCAAGAGACCCAGTACTTC.

J is TRBJ2-5 and V is TRBV9; TRBD1 agrees at 7 bases. The V segment lost 3 bases and the J segment 2 bases; nucleotides outside the gene matches: 4. Germline-derived CDR1 and CDR2 are SGDLS and YYNGEE. The CDR3 is made up of 14 amino acids. CDR3 coding DNA: TGTGCCAGCAGCGGACAGGGTAAACAAGAGACCCAGTACTTC. Amino acid sequence: CASSGQGKQETQYF.

CDR3 protein: CASSITGNSGNTIYF. As DNA, the CDR3 is TGTGCCAGTAGTATAACCGGGAACTCTGGAAACACCATATATTTT. This chain joins TRBV19 and TRBJ1-3, with no clear D. The germline CDR1 and CDR2 sequences are LNHDA and SQIVND (reference sequence). The CDR3 totals 15 residues. The V gene lost 2 bases and the J gene lost 0 bases, with 8 bases spanning the gap.

V gene TRBV24-1 combines with J gene TRBJ2-6; unclear D gene. V was clipped by 3 bases and J by 0 bases, with 11 bases between them. This CDR3 is 17 amino acids long. The germline V gene encodes CDR1 KGHDR and CDR2 SFDVKD. The CDR3 spells CATSDPPGNSGANVLTF. The DNA of the CDR3 is TGTGCCACCAGTGATCCCCCAGGAAACTCTGGGGCCAACGTCCTGACTTTC.

The chain uses TRBV5-5 and TRBJ2-1; the D gene is possibly TRBD2 (5 bases). Per the germline V gene, CDR1 is SGHKS and CDR2 is YYEKEE (reference sequence). V gave up 4 bases and J gave up 0 bases, with 11 bases separating them. The CDR3 extends over 15 amino acids. The CDR3 bases are TGTGCCAGCAGCCTGGACTTAAACTCCTACAATGAGCAGTTCTTC. Its translation: CASSLDLNSYNEQFF.

This chain uses TRBV6-1 with TRBJ1-4; the D gene is possibly TRBD1 (5 bases). Trimming took off 2 bases at V and 8 bases at J, with 12 bases between the two ends. The CDR3 loop spans 14 amino acids. Germline CDR1 and CDR2: MNHNS and SASEGT. The CDR3 DNA is TGTGCCAGCAGTGAACCCAGGGCCAGGGAAAAACTGTTTTTT. Encoded protein: CASSEPRAREKLFF.

This sequence joins TRBV5-4 and TRBJ2-6; 13 nucleotides align to TRBD2. The CDR3 contains 18 residues. With 3 bases clipped from V and 3 bases from J, the junction kept 6 bases outside the gene matches. The germline V gene has CDR1 SGHNT and CDR2 YYREEE (reference sequence). CDR3 sequence: CASSSGLAGVGGANVLTF. CDR3 nucleotides: TGTGCCAGCAGCTCCGGACTAGCGGGAGTAGGTGGGGCCAACGTCCTGACTTTC.

The chain carries TRBV3-1 (or the pseudogene TRBV3-2) and TRBJ2-3; TRBD1 might be the D (5 bases). Trimming shortened V by 4 bases and J by 2 bases, and 13 bases separated the two germline ends. Germline-derived CDR1 and CDR2 are LGHDT and YNNKEL (reference sequence). The CDR3 has 15 residues. In DNA form, the CDR3 reads TGTGCCAGCAGCCTCGGACAAAGAAACACAGATACGCAGTATTTT. It translates to CASSLGQRNTDTQYF.

This clone was seen once. V gene TRBV18 combines with J gene TRBJ1-2; D might be TRBD1 (6 bases). This CDR3 is 13 amino acids long. V gave up 2 bases and J gave up 5 bases, with 9 bases separating them. Per germline, CDR1 KGHSH and CDR2 LQKENI. CDR3: CASSPRTDYGYTF. CDR3 sequence (DNA): TGTGCCAGCTCACCAAGGACAGATTATGGCTACACCTTC.